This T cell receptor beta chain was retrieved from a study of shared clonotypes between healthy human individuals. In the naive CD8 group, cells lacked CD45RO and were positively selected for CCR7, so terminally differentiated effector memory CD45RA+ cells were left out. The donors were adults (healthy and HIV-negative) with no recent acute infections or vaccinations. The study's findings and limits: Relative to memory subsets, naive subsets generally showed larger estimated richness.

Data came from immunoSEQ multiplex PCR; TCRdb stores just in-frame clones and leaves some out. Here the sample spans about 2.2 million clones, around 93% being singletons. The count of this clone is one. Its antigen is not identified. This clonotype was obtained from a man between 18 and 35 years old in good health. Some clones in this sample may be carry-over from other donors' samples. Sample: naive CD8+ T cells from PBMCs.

The CDR3 bases are TGTGCCAGCAGTGAAGGTTTTGGGACTAGCGGCTACACCGGGGAGCTGTTTTTT. This translates into CASSEGFGTSGYTGELFF. The chain uses TRBV6-4 and TRBJ2-2; 11 positions agree with TRBD2. The CDR3 consists of 18 residues. The trim removed 3 bases at V and 3 bases at J, leaving 9 bases unmatched. Germline V gene data show CDR1 as MRHNA and CDR2 as SNTAGT.